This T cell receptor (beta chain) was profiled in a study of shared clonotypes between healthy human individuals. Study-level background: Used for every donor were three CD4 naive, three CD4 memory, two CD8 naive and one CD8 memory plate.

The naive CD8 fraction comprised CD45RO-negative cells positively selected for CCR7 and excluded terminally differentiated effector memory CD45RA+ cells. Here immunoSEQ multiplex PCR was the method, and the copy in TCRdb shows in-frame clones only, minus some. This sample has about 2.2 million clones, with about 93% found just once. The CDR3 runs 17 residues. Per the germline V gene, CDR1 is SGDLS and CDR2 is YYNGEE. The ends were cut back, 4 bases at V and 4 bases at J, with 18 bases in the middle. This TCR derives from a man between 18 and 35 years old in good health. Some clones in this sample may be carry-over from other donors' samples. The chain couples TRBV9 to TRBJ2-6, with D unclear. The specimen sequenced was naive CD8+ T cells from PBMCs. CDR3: CASSPKWAFSGANVLTF. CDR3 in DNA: TGTGCCAGCAGCCCCAAATGGGCGTTCTCCGGGGCCAACGTCCTGACTTTC.